This T cell receptor (beta chain) came from a study of identical twins. Study-wide results and limits: Researchers caution that invariant MAIT and iNKT cells could partly confound zero-insertion analyses.

TCRdb re-called the 5' RACE reads with MiXCR, one entry per CDR3 protein. The data show fewer than 650,000 distinct CDR3 sequences, about 7% seen once. The CDR3 extends over 17 amino acids. V was pared by 0 bases and J by 0 bases, with 14 bases between. Germline V gene sequence: CDR1 SGHRS, CDR2 YFSETQ. This clonotype was observed a few times. The antigen remains unidentified. The data were also submitted as part of a second study, on yellow fever vaccine responses in identical twins.

Material: PBMCs. This TCR came from a woman aged 18-30 years in good health. The chain joins TRBV5-1 to TRBJ2-3; D perhaps matches TRBD1 (6 bases). Here the CDR3 reads CASSLAAGAGSTDTQYF. The CDR3 bases are TGCGCCAGCAGCTTGGCCGCAGGGGCCGGGAGCACAGATACGCAGTATTTT.